Presented here are 16 T cell receptor beta chains from one specimen sequenced in a study of Tregs in tolerant kidney transplant recipients. The assay was immunoSEQ multiplex PCR, and TCRdb's table has in-frame clones only and misses some. This table has around 50,000 clones, around four fifths appearing once. What was sequenced was CD4+ T cells from blood. The receptors derive from a human donor in good health.

The chain uses TRBV19 and TRBJ2-5; TRBD2 might be the D (5 bases). The V and J ends lost 7 bases and 2 bases respectively, with 17 bases between them. The CDR3 covers 15 residues. Germline values: CDR1 LNHDA, CDR2 SQIVND (reference sequence). The CDR3 spells CASTLGVRGQETQYF. The CDR3 nucleotides are TGTGCCAGTACCCTCGGGGTCCGTGGGCAAGAGACCCAGTACTTC.

This clone has at least ten counts. This chain links TRBV5-6 with TRBJ1-2; 10 nucleotides agree with TRBD1. V lost 2 bases, J lost 5 bases, and 6 bases stayed unmatched. Germline values: CDR1 SGHDT, CDR2 YYEEEE. This CDR3 region has 15 residues. CDR3 protein: CASSFGQGVEYGYTF. In DNA form, the CDR3 reads TGTGCCAGCAGCTTCGGACAGGGGGTAGAATATGGCTACACCTTC.

This clone has a single count. The chain couples TRBV7-2 to TRBJ2-3; 8 nucleotides align to TRBD1. The CDR3 has 13 amino acids. Germline V gene sequence: CDR1 SGHTA, CDR2 FQGNSA. J lost 6 bases, V lost 5 bases, and 4 bases had no gene match. CDR3 protein: CASSPRTGDTQYF. The CDR3 nucleotides read TGTGCCAGCAGCCCCAGGACAGGGGATACGCAGTATTTT.

The gene calls are TRBV10-3 and TRBJ2-2; 9 nucleotides line up with TRBD2. The CDR3 sequence is 15 residues long. The V and J ends lost 5 bases and 7 bases, in that order; junction bases with no gene match: 8. The germline CDR1 and CDR2 sequences are ENHRY and SYGVKD. This CDR3 reads CAISSHGSGGGELFF. The DNA for the CDR3 is TGTGCCATCAGTTCGCATGGTAGCGGGGGCGGGGAGCTGTTTTTT.

This chain uses TRBV23-1 with TRBJ2-7; no reliable D call. TRBV23-1 is classed as an ORF, of uncertain function. V was pared by 6 bases and J by 0 bases, with 12 bases between. The CDR3 length is 14 residues. This CDR3 reads CASRPIRSSYEQYF. CDR3 DNA: TGCGCCAGCAGACCGATCAGGAGCTCCTACGAGCAGTACTTC.

The sample holds a few counts of this clone. V and J are TRBV19 and TRBJ2-7; 8 bases fit TRBD2. Germline trimming cut 3 bases from V and 5 bases from J; bases unmatched to any gene: 6. The CDR3 has 14 amino acids. Germline-derived CDR1 and CDR2 are LNHDA and SQIVND (reference sequence). The CDR3 DNA reads as TGTGCCAGTAGTATGAACCCAGCGGGAGACGAGCAGTACTTC. This gives the protein CASSMNPAGDEQYF.

V and J are TRBV11-3 and TRBJ2-7; 7 nucleotides align to TRBD1. The CDR3 length is 14 residues. J was trimmed by 3 bases and V by 4 bases; bases with no gene match: 6. The V gene's germline CDR1 is SGHNT and CDR2 YENEEA. CDR3 protein: CASSSRTGLYEQYF. For the CDR3, the DNA is TGTGCCAGCAGCTCTCGGACAGGCCTCTACGAGCAGTACTTC.

V and J are TRBV9 and TRBJ2-1; unclear D gene. Germline CDR1 reads SGDLS; CDR2 reads YYNGEE. Trimming pared 0 bases from V and 3 bases from J, leaving 10 bases between. The CDR3 is 15 amino acids. Here the CDR3 DNA reads TGTGCCAGCAGCGTAGAGGGCAGATACTACAATGAGCAGTTCTTC. It yields the protein CASSVEGRYYNEQFF.

The chain combines TRBV11-2 with TRBJ2-1, with D tentatively TRBD2 (5 bases). Trimming removed 5 bases from V and 2 bases from J, with 10 bases in between. Germline V gene lookup returns CDR1 SGHAT and CDR2 FQNNGV. The CDR3 runs 14 residues. CDR3 loop: CASSPRGTYNEQFF. The CDR3 bases are TGTGCCAGCAGCCCGAGAGGGACCTACAATGAGCAGTTCTTC.

The chain carries TRBV25-1 and TRBJ2-3, with 9 positions matching TRBD1. With 5 bases clipped from V and 1 base from J, the junction kept 1 base outside the gene matches. The CDR3 is 14 residues long. Germline assignment: CDR1 MGHDK and CDR2 SYGVNS. In DNA, the CDR3 is TGTGCCAGCAGTCGGGACAGGGGCACAGATACGCAGTATTTT. Its translation: CASSRDRGTDTQYF.

The V call is TRBV7-2, the J call TRBJ2-7; 14 nucleotides align to TRBD2. Trimming took 3 bases from V and 3 from J; bases not matched to a gene: 4. The CDR3 covers 16 residues. Germline-derived CDR1 and CDR2 are SGHTA and FQGNSA. The CDR3, as DNA: TGTGCCAGCAGCTTTAGACTAGCGGGAGGGGGCTACGAGCAGTACTTC. It specifies CASSFRLAGGGYEQYF.

The chain links TRBV7-2 to TRBJ1-5, with D unresolved. Per the germline V gene, CDR1 is SGHTA and CDR2 is FQGNSA. With 3 bases removed from V and 4 bases from J, the gap between germline ends came to 16 bases. There are 16 residues in the CDR3. CDR3 protein: CASSFGNSWSNQPQHF. The CDR3 bases are TGTGCCAGCAGCTTCGGGAACAGCTGGTCGAATCAGCCCCAGCATTTT.

The rearrangement links TRBV5-4 to TRBJ2-7; D gene uncertain. V was cut by 0 bases and J by 6 bases, with 10 bases left in between. In germline, CDR1 is SGHNT, CDR2 YYREEE (reference sequence). The CDR3 has 13 amino acids. CDR3 residues: CASSLGPLPEQYF. CDR3 nucleotide sequence: TGTGCCAGCAGCTTGGGACCCCTCCCCGAGCAGTACTTC.

CDR3 nucleotides: TGTGCCAGCAGCTTAGAGGGCGGGAGGAGAGAGACCCAGTACTTC. Its translation is CASSLEGGRRETQYF. This rearrangement joins TRBV11-3 to TRBJ2-5, with 8 bases identical to TRBD2. This CDR3 comprises 15 residues. The germline V gene has CDR1 SGHNT and CDR2 YENEEA. V lost 0 bases and J lost 4; bases outside the gene matches: 4.

This clone was seen more than once but under ten times. The V and J genes are TRBV28 and TRBJ1-2; D not resolved. This CDR3 has 12 residues. V lost 2 bases to trimming and J lost 3 bases, with 4 bases between them. Germline CDR1 and CDR2: MDHEN and SYDVKM. The CDR3 nucleotides are TGTGCCAGCAGTTTACAGGACTATGGCTACACCTTC. Translated: CASSLQDYGYTF.

This clone was found a few times. J is TRBJ2-3 and V is TRBV25-1; 7 bases match TRBD2. The CDR3 length is 12 residues. Trimming took 11 bases from V and 5 from J; bases not matched to a gene: 7. Germline V gives CDR1 MGHDK, CDR2 SYGVNS. The CDR3 region is CAAGTIVDTQYF. Written as DNA, the CDR3 is TGTGCCGCAGGGACTATAGTAGATACGCAGTATTTT.